What follows describes a single T cell receptor (beta chain). Antigen: not known. This record belongs to a study of T cell repertoires in cytomegalovirus infection. Whole-study context: Indicated by public TCR beta signatures were CMV infection and matching HLA type. Study results and caveats: In two of eight donors, the top clonotype was HLA-C-restricted CMV-specific.

Using its own MiXCR run on the reads, TCRdb lists one record per CDR3 protein. This table has hundreds of thousands of distinct CDR3 sequences, roughly 16% appearing once. The source is a human donor in good health (CMV status not recorded). Some clones in this sample may be carry-over from other donors' samples. Specimen: PBMCs.

The CDR3 DNA sequence: TGTGCCAGCAGCTTAGTAGCCGCTGCCAATGGCATTCAGTACTTC. Translated: CASSLVAAANGIQYF. The rearrangement joins TRBV7-4 to TRBJ2-4, with D hard to call. Trimming pared 1 base from V and 9 bases from J, leaving 16 bases between. CDR1 SGHVT and CDR2 SQSDAQ come from the germline V gene. This CDR3 contains 15 residues.